This T cell receptor beta chain derives from a study of shared clonotypes between healthy human individuals. Study observations and caveats: The sole specimen, blood, was sampled, and tissue repertoires likely differ. Sorted-subset samples were not fully sequenced, rarefaction indicated.

Terminally differentiated effector memory CD45RA+ cells were excluded by CCR7 positive selection of CD45RO-negative cells. Remarks on this clone: As yet, its antigen is unknown.

This CDR3 has 15 residues. V was trimmed by 0 bases and J by 0 bases, leaving 9 bases between them. In germline, CDR1 is SGHDT, CDR2 YYEEEE. TCRdb's table, derived via immunoSEQ multiplex PCR, lists solely in-frame clones and lacks some. This sample has more than 2 million clones, with about 95% found just once. Material: naive CD8+ T cells sorted from blood. The chain employs TRBV5-6 and TRBJ1-2; tentatively, D is TRBD1 (5 bases). This receptor was identified in a man between 18 and 29 years old in good health. The CDR3 DNA reads TGTGCCAGCAGCTTGGAGGCGGGACCTAACTATGGCTACACCTTC. Encoded protein: CASSLEAGPNYGYTF.